This T cell receptor (beta chain) was found in a study of blood T cell repertoires in COVID-19. As for the study in general: Researchers got acute and convalescent COVID-19 samples from the United States, Italy and Spain.

The count of this clone is one. The junction had 8 bases not matched to a gene; V was cut back by 4 bases and J by 1 base. The CDR3 covers 16 residues. The germline CDR1 and CDR2 sequences are SGHNT and YYREEE (reference sequence). In the authors' methods: How many nucleated cells were present was estimated from reference gene primer amplification. Produced via immunoSEQ multiplex PCR; TCRdb's table is partial and in-frame only. Clone size and V and J calls were adopted from that table, with D and trimming inferred from the DNA. The repertoire holds 150,000 to 200,000 clones, around 83% seen once, with roughly 1.4% in the top ten.

The chain recombines TRBV5-4 with TRBJ1-1, with 9 nucleotides matching TRBD1. Input material: peripheral blood. The clonotype was recovered from a human donor in a cohort sampled during active COVID-19. The CDR3 DNA reads TGTGCCAGCAGCGTAAACAGGGGGCGAGGGAACACTGAAGCTTTCTTT. It is translated as CASSVNRGRGNTEAFF.